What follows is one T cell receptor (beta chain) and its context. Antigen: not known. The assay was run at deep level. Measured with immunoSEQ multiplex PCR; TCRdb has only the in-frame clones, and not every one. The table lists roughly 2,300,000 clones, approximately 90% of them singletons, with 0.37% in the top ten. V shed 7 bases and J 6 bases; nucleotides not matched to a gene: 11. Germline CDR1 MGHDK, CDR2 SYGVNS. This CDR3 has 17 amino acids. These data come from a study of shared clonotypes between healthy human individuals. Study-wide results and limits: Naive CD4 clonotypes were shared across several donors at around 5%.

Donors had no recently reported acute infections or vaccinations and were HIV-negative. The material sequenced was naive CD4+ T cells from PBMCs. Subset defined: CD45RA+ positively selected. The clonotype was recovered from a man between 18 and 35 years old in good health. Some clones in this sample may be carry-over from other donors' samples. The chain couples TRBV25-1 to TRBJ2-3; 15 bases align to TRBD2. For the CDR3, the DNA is TGTGCCAGCACCCGCGGACTAGCGGGAGGGCGGAGTGATACGCAGTATTTT. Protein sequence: CASTRGLAGGRSDTQYF.